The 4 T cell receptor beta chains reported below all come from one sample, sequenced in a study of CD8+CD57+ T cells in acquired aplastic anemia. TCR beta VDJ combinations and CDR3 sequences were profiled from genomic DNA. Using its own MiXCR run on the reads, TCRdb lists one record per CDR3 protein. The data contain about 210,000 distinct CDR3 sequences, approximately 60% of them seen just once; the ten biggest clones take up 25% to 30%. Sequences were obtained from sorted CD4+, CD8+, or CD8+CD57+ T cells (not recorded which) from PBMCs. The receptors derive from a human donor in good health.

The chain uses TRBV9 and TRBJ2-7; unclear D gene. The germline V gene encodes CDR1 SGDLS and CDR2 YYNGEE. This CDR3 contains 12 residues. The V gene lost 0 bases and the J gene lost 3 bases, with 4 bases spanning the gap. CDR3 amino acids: CASSVDNYEQYF. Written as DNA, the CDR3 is TGTGCCAGCAGCGTAGACAACTACGAGCAGTACTTC.

The CDR3: CASSSASGSRVDTQYF. CDR3 sequence (DNA): TGCGCCAGCAGCTCTGCTAGCGGGAGCAGGGTAGATACGCAGTATTTT. This sequence joins TRBV5-1 and TRBJ2-3; 10 bases align to TRBD2. J lost 5 bases, V lost 3 bases, and 9 bases had no gene match. Per the germline V gene, CDR1 is SGHRS and CDR2 is YFSETQ. The CDR3 totals 16 residues.

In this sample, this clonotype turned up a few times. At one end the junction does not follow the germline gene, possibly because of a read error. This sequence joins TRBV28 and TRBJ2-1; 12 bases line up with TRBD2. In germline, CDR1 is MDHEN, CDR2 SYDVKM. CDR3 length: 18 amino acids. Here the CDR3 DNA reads TGTGCCAGCAGTTTAAGAGGGACTAGCGGGTACCCGGCTAATGGGCAGTTCTTC. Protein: CASSLRGTSGYPANGQFF.

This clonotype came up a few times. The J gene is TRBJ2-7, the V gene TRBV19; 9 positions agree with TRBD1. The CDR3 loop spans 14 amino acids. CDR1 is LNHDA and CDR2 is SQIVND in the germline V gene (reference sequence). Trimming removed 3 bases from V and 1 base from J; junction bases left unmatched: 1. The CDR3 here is CASSIGTGSYEQYF. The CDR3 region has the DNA TGTGCCAGTAGTATCGGGACAGGGTCCTACGAGCAGTACTTC. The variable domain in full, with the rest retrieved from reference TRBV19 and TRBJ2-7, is DGGITQSPKYLFRKEGQNVTLSCEQNLNHDAMYWYRQDPGQGLRLIYYSQIVNDFQKGDIAEGYSVSREKKESFPLTVTSAQKNPTAFYLCASSIGTGSYEQYFGPGTRLTVT.